This TCR beta chain was retrieved from a study of shared clonotypes between healthy human individuals. Whole-study context: CD4 naive and memory got three plates each, CD8 naive two, CD8 memory one.

About this clone: What it binds is not known.

Original processing methods: ImmunoSEQ supplied junction-only sequences lacking quality scores, so filtering was different. Assay used: immunoSEQ multiplex PCR; TCRdb lists only in-frame clones, some missing. That table is the source of V, J and clone size, and D and trimming were worked out from the DNA. The table includes more than 2,000,000 clones, just over 90% detected once. The CDR3 length is 14 residues. The V gene end was trimmed by 4 bases and the J gene end by 8 bases; junction bases not matched to a gene: 3. Germline V gene data show CDR1 as MGHRA and CDR2 as YSYEKL. Study results and caveats: Shared clonotypes: 4.5% to 6.5% naive CD4, about 3.5% naive CD8, around 2.4% memory CD4, over 0.3% memory CD8.

The source of this sequence is a man aged 18 to 30 in good health. The chain is built from TRBV4-1 and TRBJ1-6; TRBD1 matches 9 bases. Sequenced material: naive CD4+ T cells sorted from blood. Described subset: CD45RA+ positively selected. CDR3 coding DNA: TGCGCCAGCAGCCCCCGGACAGGGGATTCACCCCTCCACTTT. Its translation: CASSPRTGDSPLHF.